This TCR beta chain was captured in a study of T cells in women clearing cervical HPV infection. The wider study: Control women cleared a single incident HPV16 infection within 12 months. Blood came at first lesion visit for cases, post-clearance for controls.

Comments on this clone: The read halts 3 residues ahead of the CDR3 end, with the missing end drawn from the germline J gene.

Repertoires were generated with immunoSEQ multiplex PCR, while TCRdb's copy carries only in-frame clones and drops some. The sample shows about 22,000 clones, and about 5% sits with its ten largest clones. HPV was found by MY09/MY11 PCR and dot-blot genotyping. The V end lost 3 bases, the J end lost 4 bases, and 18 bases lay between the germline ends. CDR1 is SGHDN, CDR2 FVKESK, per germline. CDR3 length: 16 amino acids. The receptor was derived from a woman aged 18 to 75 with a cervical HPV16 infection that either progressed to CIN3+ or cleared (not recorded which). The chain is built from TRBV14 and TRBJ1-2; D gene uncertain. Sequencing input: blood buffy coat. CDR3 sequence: CASSHVSWAESYGYTF. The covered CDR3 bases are TGTGCCAGCAGCCATGTCTCGTGGGCAGAGTCCTATGGC.